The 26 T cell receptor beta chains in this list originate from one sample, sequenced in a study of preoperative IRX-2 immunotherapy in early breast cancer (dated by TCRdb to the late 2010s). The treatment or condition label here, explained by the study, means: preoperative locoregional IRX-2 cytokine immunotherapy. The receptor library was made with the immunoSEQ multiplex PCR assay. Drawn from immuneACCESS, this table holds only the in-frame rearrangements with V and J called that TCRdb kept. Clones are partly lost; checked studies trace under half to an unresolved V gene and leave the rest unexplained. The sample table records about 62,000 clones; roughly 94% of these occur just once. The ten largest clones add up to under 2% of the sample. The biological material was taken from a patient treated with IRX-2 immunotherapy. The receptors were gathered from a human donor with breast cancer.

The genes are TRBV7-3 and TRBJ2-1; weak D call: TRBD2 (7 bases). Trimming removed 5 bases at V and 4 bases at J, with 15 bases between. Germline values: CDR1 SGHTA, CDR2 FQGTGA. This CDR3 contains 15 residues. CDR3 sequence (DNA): TGTGCCAGCAGCCCCCAGGGGCGGGGGTACAATGAGCAGTTCTTC. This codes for CASSPQGRGYNEQFF.

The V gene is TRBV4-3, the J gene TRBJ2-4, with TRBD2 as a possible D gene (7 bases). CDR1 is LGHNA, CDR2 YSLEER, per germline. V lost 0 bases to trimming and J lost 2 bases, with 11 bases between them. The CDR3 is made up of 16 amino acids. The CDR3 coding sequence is TGCGCCAGCAGCCAAGATGAGGGGGGGACCAAAAACATTCAGTACTTC. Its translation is CASSQDEGGTKNIQYF.

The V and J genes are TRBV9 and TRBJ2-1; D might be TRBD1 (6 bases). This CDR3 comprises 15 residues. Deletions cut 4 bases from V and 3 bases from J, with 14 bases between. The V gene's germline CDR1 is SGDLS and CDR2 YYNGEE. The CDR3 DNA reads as TGTGCCAGCAGCCCACAGGGTTCAATCTACAATGAGCAGTTCTTC. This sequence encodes CASSPQGSIYNEQFF.

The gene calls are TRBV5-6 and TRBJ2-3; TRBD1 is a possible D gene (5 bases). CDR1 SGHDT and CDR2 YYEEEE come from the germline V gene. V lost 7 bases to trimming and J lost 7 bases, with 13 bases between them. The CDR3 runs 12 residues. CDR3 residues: CASARVGNTQYF. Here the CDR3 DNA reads TGTGCCAGCGCCAGGGTTGGGAATACGCAGTATTTT.

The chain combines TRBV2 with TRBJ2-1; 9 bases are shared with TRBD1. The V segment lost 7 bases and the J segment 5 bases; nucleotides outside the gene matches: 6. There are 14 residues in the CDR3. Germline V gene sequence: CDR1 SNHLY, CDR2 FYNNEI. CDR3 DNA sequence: TGTGCCAGCATCCGACAGGGGGGACACAATGAGCAGTTCTTC. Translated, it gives CASIRQGGHNEQFF.

CDR3 region: CASSLAGRIQETQYF. The CDR3, as DNA: TGTGCCAGCAGCTTGGCGGGGAGGATCCAAGAGACCCAGTACTTC. This sequence joins TRBV5-6 and TRBJ2-5, with a possible D match to TRBD2 (6 bases). V was shortened by 0 bases and J by 1 base, with 10 bases between the two germline ends. The CDR3 length is 15 residues. CDR1 and CDR2 (germline): SGHDT, YYEEEE. Supplemented by reference TRBV5-6 and TRBJ2-5, the full variable domain reads DAGVTQSPTHLIKTRGQQVTLRCSPKSGHDTVSWYQQALGQGPQFIFQYYEEEERQRGNFPDRFSGHQFPNYSSELNVNALLLGDSALYLCASSLAGRIQETQYFGPGTRLLVL.

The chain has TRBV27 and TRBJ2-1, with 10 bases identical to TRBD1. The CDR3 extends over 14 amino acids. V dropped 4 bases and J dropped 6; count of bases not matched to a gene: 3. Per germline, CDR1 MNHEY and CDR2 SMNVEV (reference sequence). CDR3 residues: CASSWDRGFNEQFF. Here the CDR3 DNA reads TGTGCCAGCAGTTGGGACAGGGGCTTCAATGAGCAGTTCTTC.

The CDR3 DNA follows: TGTGCCAGCAGCCCCGGGACAGGGGACGAGCAGTACTTC. Protein product: CASSPGTGDEQYF. This sequence joins TRBV6-6 and TRBJ2-7, with 10 bases identical to TRBD1. The CDR3 extends over 13 amino acids. CDR1 MNHNY and CDR2 SVGAGI come from the germline V gene (reference sequence). V was pared by 6 bases and J by 5 bases, with 4 bases of the junction left unmatched.

This CDR3 is CASSPGGGWDEKLFF. The DNA of the CDR3 is TGTGCCAGCAGCCCCGGTGGGGGGTGGGATGAAAAACTGTTTTTT. V and J are TRBV5-4 and TRBJ1-4; weak D call: TRBD1 (5 bases). V was shortened by 4 bases and J by 6 bases, with 16 bases between the two germline ends. This CDR3 comprises 15 residues. Germline CDR1 SGHNT, CDR2 YYREEE (reference sequence).

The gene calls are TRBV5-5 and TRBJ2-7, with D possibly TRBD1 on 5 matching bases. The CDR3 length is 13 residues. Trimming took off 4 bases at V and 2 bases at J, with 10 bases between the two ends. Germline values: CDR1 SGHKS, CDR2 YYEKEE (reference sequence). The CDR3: CASSNVQAYEQYF. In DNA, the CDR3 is TGTGCCAGCAGCAATGTACAGGCCTACGAGCAGTACTTC.

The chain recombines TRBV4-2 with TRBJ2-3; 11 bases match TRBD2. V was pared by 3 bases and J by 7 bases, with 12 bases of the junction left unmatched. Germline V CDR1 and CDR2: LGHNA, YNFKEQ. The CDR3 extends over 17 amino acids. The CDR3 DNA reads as TGTGCCAGCAGCCAGTTACTAGCGGGGGAAGAAGTGAATACGCAGTATTTT. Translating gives CASSQLLAGEEVNTQYF.

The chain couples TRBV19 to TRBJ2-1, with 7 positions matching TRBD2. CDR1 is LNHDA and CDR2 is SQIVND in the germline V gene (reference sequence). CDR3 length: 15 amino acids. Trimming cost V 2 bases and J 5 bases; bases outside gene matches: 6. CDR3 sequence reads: CASSISRGNHNEQFF. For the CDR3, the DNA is TGTGCCAGTAGTATATCGCGGGGGAACCACAATGAGCAGTTCTTC. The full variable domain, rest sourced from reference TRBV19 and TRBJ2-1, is DGGITQSPKYLFRKEGQNVTLSCEQNLNHDAMYWYRQDPGQGLRLIYYSQIVNDFQKGDIAEGYSVSREKKESFPLTVTSAQKNPTAFYLCASSISRGNHNEQFFGPGTRLTVL.

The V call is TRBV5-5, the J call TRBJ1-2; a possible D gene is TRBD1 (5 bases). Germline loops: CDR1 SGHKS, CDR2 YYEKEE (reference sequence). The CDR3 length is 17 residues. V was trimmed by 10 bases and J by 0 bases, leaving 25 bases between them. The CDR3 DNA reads TGTGCCCCAGCTTGGGACCGAAAATGCCAAGCTAACTATGGCTACACCTTC. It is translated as CAPAWDRKCQANYGYTF.

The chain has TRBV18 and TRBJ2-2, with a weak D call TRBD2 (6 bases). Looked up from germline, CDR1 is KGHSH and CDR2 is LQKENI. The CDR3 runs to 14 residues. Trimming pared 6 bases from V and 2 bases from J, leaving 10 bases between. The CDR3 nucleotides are TGTGCCAGCTCCCAGGGACTCAACACCGGGGAGCTGTTTTTT. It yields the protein CASSQGLNTGELFF.

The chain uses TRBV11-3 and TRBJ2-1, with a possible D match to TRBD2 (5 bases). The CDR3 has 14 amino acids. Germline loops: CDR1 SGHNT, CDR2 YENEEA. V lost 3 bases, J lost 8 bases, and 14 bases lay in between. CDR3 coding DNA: TGTGCCAGCAGCTTGGGTAGCGCTAGGGATGAGCAGTTCTTC. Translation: CASSLGSARDEQFF.

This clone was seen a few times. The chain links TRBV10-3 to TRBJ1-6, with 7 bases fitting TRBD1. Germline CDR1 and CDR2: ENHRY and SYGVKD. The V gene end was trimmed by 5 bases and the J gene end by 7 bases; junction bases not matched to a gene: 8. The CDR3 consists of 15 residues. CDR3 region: CAISITGDENSPLHF. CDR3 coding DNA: TGTGCCATCAGTATTACAGGGGACGAGAATTCACCCCTCCACTTT.

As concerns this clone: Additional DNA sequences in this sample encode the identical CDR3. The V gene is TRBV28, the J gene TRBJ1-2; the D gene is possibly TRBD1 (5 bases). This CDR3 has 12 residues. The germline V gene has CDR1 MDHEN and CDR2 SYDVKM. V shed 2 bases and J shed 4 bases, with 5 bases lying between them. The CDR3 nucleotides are TGTGCCAGCAGTTTAAGGGGCTATGGCTACACCTTC. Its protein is CASSLRGYGYTF.

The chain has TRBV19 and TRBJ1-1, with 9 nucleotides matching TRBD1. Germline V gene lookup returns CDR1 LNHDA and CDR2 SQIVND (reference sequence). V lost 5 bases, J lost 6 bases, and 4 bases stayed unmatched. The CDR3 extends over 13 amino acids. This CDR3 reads CASSRDRGAEAFF. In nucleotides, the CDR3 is TGTGCCAGTAGTCGCGACAGGGGGGCTGAAGCTTTCTTT.

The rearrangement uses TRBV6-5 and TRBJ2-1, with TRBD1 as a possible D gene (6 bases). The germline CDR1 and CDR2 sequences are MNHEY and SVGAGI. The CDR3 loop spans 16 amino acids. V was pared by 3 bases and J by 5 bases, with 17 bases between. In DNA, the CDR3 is TGTGCCAGCAGTTATCGCCAGGGGTCGTGGGACAATGAGCAGTTCTTC. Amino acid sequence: CASSYRQGSWDNEQFF.

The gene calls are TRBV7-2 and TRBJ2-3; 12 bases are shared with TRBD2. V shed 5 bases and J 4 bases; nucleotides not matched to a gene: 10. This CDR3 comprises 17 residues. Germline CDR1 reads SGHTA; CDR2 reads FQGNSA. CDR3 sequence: CASSPQTSGSAPDTQYF. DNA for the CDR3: TGTGCCAGCAGCCCCCAGACTAGCGGGAGTGCCCCAGATACGCAGTATTTT.

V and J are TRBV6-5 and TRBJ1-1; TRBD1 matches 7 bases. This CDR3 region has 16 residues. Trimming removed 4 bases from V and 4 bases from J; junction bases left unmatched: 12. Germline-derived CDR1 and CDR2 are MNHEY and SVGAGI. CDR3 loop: CASSSDAGTVVTEAFF. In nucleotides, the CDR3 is TGTGCCAGCAGTTCAGATGCCGGGACAGTTGTCACTGAAGCTTTCTTT.

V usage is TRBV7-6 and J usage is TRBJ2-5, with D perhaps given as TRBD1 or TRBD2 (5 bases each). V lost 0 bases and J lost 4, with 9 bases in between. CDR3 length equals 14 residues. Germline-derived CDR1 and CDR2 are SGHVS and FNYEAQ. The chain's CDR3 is CASSLAWGSETQYF. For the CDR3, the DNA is TGTGCCAGCAGCTTAGCGTGGGGGTCAGAGACCCAGTACTTC. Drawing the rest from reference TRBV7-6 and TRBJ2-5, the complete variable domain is GAGVSQSPRYKVTKRGQDVALRCDPISGHVSLYWYRQALGQGPEFLTYFNYEAQQDKSGLPNDRFSAERPEGSISTLTIQRTEQRDSAMYRCASSLAWGSETQYFGPGTRLLVL.

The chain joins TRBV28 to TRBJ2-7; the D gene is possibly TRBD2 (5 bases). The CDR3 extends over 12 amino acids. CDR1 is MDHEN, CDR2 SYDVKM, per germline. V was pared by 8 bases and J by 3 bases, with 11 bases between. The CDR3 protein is CASERRNYEQYF. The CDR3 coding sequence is TGTGCCAGCGAGCGGAGAAACTACGAGCAGTACTTC. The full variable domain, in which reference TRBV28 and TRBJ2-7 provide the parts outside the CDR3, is DVKVTQSSRYLVKRTGEKVFLECVQDMDHENMFWYRQDPGLGLRLIYFSYDVKMKEKGDIPEGYSVSREKKERFSLILESASTNQTSMYLCASERRNYEQYFGPGTRLTVT.

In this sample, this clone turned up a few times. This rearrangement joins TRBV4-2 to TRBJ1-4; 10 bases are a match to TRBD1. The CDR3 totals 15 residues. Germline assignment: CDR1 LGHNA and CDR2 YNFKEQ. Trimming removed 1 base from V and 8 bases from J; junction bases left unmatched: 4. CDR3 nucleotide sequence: TGTGCCAGCAGCCAAGGGGACAGGGGATGGGAAAAACTGTTTTTT. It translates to CASSQGDRGWEKLFF.

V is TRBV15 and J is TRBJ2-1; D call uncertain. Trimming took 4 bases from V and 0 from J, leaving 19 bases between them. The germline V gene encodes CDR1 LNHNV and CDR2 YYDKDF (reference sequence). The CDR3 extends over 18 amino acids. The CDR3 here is CATSINPPTSSSYNEQFF. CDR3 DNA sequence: TGTGCCACCAGCATAAACCCCCCCACCTCAAGCTCCTACAATGAGCAGTTCTTC.

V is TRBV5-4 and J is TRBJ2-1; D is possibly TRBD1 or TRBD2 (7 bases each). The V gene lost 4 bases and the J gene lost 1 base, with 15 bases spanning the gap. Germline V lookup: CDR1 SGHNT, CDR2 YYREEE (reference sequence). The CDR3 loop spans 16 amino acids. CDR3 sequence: CASSIQGGGSYNEQFF. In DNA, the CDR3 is TGTGCCAGCAGCATCCAGGGGGGAGGGTCCTACAATGAGCAGTTCTTC.